This TCR beta chain was sequenced during a study of blood T cell repertoires in COVID-19. Study-level information: Samples came from the United States, Italy and Spain, spanning acute and convalescent COVID-19. Sources were T cells, B-cell-depleted T cells, or PBMCs; the material itself was cDNA or gDNA.

The CDR3 consists of 10 residues. Germline CDR1 SQVTM, CDR2 ANQGSEA. Trimming took 6 bases from V and 2 from J, leaving 3 bases between them. Original data processing: Amplified reference gene primers provided the basis for estimating nucleated cell counts. Here immunoSEQ multiplex PCR was the method, and the copy in TCRdb shows in-frame clones only, minus some. V and J calls plus clone size are reproduced from that table; the DNA served to infer D and trimming. The table has some 50,000 clones, about 90% seen once; the top ten hold approximately 5%. The chain has TRBV29-1 and TRBJ2-3; D uncertain. The TCR originated in a human donor in a cohort sampled during active COVID-19. The sample consisted of peripheral blood. The CDR3 bases are TGCAGCGTAGCCACAGATACGCAGTATTTT. Translating it yields CSVATDTQYF.